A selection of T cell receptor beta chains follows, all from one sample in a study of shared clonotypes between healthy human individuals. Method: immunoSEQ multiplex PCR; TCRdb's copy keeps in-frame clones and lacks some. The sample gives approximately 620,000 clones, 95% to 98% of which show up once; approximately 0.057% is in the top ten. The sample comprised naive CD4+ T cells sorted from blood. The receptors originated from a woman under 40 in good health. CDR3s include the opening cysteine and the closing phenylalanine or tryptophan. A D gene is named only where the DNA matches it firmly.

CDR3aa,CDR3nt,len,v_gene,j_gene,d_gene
CASSDPADSSYNEQFF,TGTGCCAGCAGTGACCCAGCTGACAGCTCCTACAATGAGCAGTTCTTC,16,TRBV2,TRBJ2-1,NA
CASSEWSGRTDTQYF,TGTGCCAGCAGTGAATGGAGCGGTAGGACAGATACGCAGTATTTT,15,TRBV2,TRBJ2-3,NA
CASSLGGRFKVTDTQYF,TGCGCCAGCAGCTTGGGAGGGCGTTTCAAGGTCACAGATACGCAGTATTTT,17,TRBV5-1,TRBJ2-3,NA
CASSALSTDTQYF,TGTGCCAGCAGCGCGTTAAGCACAGATACGCAGTATTTT,13,TRBV11-3,TRBJ2-3,NA
CASSETGLRYEQYF,TGTGCCAGCAGCGAGACAGGGTTAAGGTACGAGCAGTACTTC,14,TRBV2,TRBJ2-7,TRBD1
CASRSNTGELFF,TGTGCCAGCAGGTCGAACACCGGGGAGCTGTTTTTT,12,TRBV2,TRBJ2-2,NA
CASSQDTRPREGLDTQYF,TGCGCCAGCAGCCAAGATACTCGTCCCAGGGAGGGCCTCGATACGCAGTATTTT,18,TRBV4-1,TRBJ2-3,TRBD2
CASSPLKQSWYTDTQYF,TGTGCCAGCAGCCCGCTTAAACAGAGCTGGTACACAGATACGCAGTATTTT,17,TRBV7-9,TRBJ2-3,NA
CAWRGSGRRETQYF,TGTGCCTGGAGGGGTAGCGGGAGACGAGAGACCCAGTACTTC,14,TRBV30,TRBJ2-5,TRBD2
CASRPPGANVLTF,TGTGCCAGCAGACCGCCAGGGGCCAACGTCCTGACTTTC,13,TRBV28,TRBJ2-6,NA
CASSAMRGRGDEQFF,TGTGCCAGCAGCGCGATGAGGGGGCGCGGGGATGAGCAGTTCTTC,15,TRBV9,TRBJ2-1,NA
CASSHLHRPASEVGYTF,TGCGCCAGCAGTCATCTGCATAGGCCAGCGAGTGAGGTGGGCTACACCTTC,17,TRBV23-1,TRBJ1-2,NA
CASSAGPNEKLFF,TGTGCCAGCTCGGCAGGGCCTAATGAAAAACTGTTTTTT,13,TRBV2,TRBJ1-4,NA
CASSRGQGFEQYF,TGCGCCAGCAGCAGGGGACAGGGCTTCGAGCAGTACTTC,13,TRBV5-1,TRBJ2-7,TRBD1